The 2 T cell receptor beta chains below all came from one sample that was sequenced in a study of shared clonotypes between healthy human individuals. Produced via immunoSEQ multiplex PCR; TCRdb's table is partial and in-frame only. The sample has some 1,600,000 clones; nearly 99% are singletons. Material for sequencing was naive CD4+ T cells sorted from blood. Subset meaning: CD45RA+ positively selected. Receptor source: a man aged 30 to 39 in good health.

The J gene is TRBJ2-2, the V gene TRBV5-1, with 7 bases matching TRBD2. This CDR3 contains 14 residues. CDR1 is SGHRS and CDR2 is YFSETQ in the germline V gene. Trimming took 6 bases from V and 0 from J; bases not matched to a gene: 2. The CDR3 region has the DNA TGCGCCAGCAACAGCGGGACGAACACCGGGGAGCTGTTTTTT. Translating gives CASNSGTNTGELFF.

This chain uses TRBV28 with TRBJ2-5; 12 bases line up with TRBD1. The V gene end was trimmed by 3 bases and the J gene end by 4 bases; junction bases not matched to a gene: 3. The CDR3 sequence is 15 residues long. Per the germline V gene, CDR1 is MDHEN and CDR2 is SYDVKM. The CDR3 DNA sequence: TGTGCCAGCAGTTTCGGGACAGGGGGCGGAGAGACCCAGTACTTC. This gives the protein CASSFGTGGGETQYF.